The 20 T cell receptor beta chains given below trace back to one sample, sequenced in a study of cytomegalovirus exposure and HLA in healthy donors. 60 Vbeta and 13 Jbeta primers were used in PCR. Assay used: immunoSEQ multiplex PCR; TCRdb lists only in-frame clones, some missing. The sample records around 40,000 clones, approximately 86% being singletons. Sequencing was done on a sample of PBMCs. These receptors all come from a woman between 18 and 30 years old in good health and CMV-seropositive.

This clone was recorded a few times. The chain couples TRBV5-5 to TRBJ1-1; TRBD1 might be the D (6 bases). CDR1 is SGHKS and CDR2 is YYEKEE in the germline V gene (reference sequence). Trimming removed 1 base at V and 2 bases at J, with 9 bases between. CDR3 length: 14 amino acids. The CDR3 nucleotides read TGTGCCAGCAGCTTGTTCAGGGGAAACACTGAAGCTTTCTTT. It translates to CASSLFRGNTEAFF.

This clone was seen once. This chain connects TRBV30 to TRBJ1-2, with D maybe TRBD1 (5 bases). The germline V gene encodes CDR1 GTSNPN and CDR2 SVGIG (reference sequence). The CDR3 covers 16 residues. The V end lost 0 bases, the J end lost 5 bases, and 19 bases lay between the germline ends. This CDR3 reads CAWSVLYGQGDYGYTF. CDR3 coding DNA: TGTGCCTGGAGTGTACTGTATGGGCAGGGTGATTATGGCTACACCTTC.

The chain uses TRBV4-1 and TRBJ1-5; D is possibly TRBD1 (5 bases). Germline V lookup: CDR1 MGHRA, CDR2 YSYEKL. The CDR3 spans 14 residues. Trimming took 1 base from V and 7 from J, leaving 11 bases between them. CDR3 amino acids: CASSQVGVGQPQHF. In DNA form, the CDR3 reads TGCGCCAGCAGCCAAGTAGGGGTTGGGCAGCCCCAGCATTTT.

The CDR3 nucleotides are TGCGCCAGCCGAACTGGGACTAGCGGCCTCACAGATACGCAGTATTTT. Its protein is CASRTGTSGLTDTQYF. This chain connects TRBV5-1 to TRBJ2-3; 11 bases agree with TRBD2. This CDR3 has 16 residues. With 7 bases clipped from V and 2 bases from J, the junction kept 9 bases outside the gene matches. CDR1 is SGHRS and CDR2 is YFSETQ in the germline V gene.

V is TRBV7-2 and J is TRBJ2-5, with 7 bases fitting TRBD2. Trimming removed 5 bases from V and 11 bases from J; junction bases left unmatched: 14. Germline V gene lookup returns CDR1 SGHTA and CDR2 FQGNSA. The CDR3 has 14 residues. This CDR3 is CASSPTGGGWEQYF. As DNA, the CDR3 is TGTGCCAGCAGCCCAACGGGGGGAGGTTGGGAGCAGTACTTC.

The V and J genes are TRBV13 and TRBJ1-1, with 8 bases lining up with TRBD1. Trimming cost V 5 bases and J 2 bases; bases outside gene matches: 4. The CDR3 consists of 14 residues. Germline lookup yields CDR1 PRHDT and CDR2 FYEKMQ (reference sequence). Here the CDR3 reads CASSDGQGNTEAFF. In DNA form, the CDR3 reads TGTGCCAGCAGCGACGGACAGGGCAACACTGAAGCTTTCTTT.

This chain joins TRBV2 and TRBJ1-2; 10 bases are a match to TRBD1. The CDR3 loop spans 17 amino acids. Per the germline V gene, CDR1 is SNHLY and CDR2 is FYNNEI. V shed 6 bases, J shed 1 base, and the junction held 11 bases outside the gene matches. DNA for the CDR3: TGTGCCAGCAGCGGCTACGACAGGGGGCGTCTTAACTATGGCTACACCTTC. It is translated as CASSGYDRGRLNYGYTF.

The chain uses TRBV4-1 and TRBJ1-6; a weak D match, TRBD1 (6 bases). V lost 4 bases and J 5 bases, leaving 15 bases between the germline ends. The CDR3 has 16 residues. Germline V lookup: CDR1 MGHRA, CDR2 YSYEKL. As DNA, the CDR3 is TGCGCCAGCAGCCCTTCAGGGGCAGCTAATAATTCACCCCTCCACTTT. This encodes CASSPSGAANNSPLHF.

This clone was picked up one time. The chain uses TRBV5-5 and TRBJ1-1, with D tentatively TRBD1 (5 bases). Germline CDR1 SGHKS, CDR2 YYEKEE (reference sequence). The V gene lost 2 bases and the J gene lost 4 bases, with 12 bases spanning the gap. The CDR3 length is 14 residues. CDR3 DNA sequence: TGTGCCAGCAGCTTTGCTTGGGGGGGCACTGAAGCTTTCTTT. This sequence encodes CASSFAWGGTEAFF.

The V and J genes are TRBV21-1 and TRBJ2-7; no DNA check was done on the table's D call, TRBD1. TRBV21-1 is assigned pseudogene status. The CDR3 contains 16 residues. The CDR3 DNA is TGTGCCAGCAGCAAAGAATGGGGGACAGGGCCCTACGAGCAGTACTTC. Amino acid sequence: CASSKEWGTGPYEQYF.

In nucleotides, the CDR3 is TGTGCCAGCTCAAACCAGGCTGAATATGGCTACACCTTC. Its protein is CASSNQAEYGYTF. This chain uses TRBV18 with TRBJ1-2; D ambiguous. The ends were cut back, 5 bases at V and 5 bases at J, with 12 bases in the middle. This CDR3 spans 13 amino acids. Looked up from germline, CDR1 is KGHSH and CDR2 is LQKENI.

V usage is TRBV28 and J usage is TRBJ1-5; D is uncertain. The CDR3 is 13 residues long. V lost 6 bases, J lost 7 bases, and 13 bases lay in between. CDR1 and CDR2 (germline): MDHEN, SYDVKM. The chain's CDR3 is CASSRNRGQPQHF. In DNA form, the CDR3 reads TGTGCCAGCAGCCGAAATCGAGGGCAGCCCCAGCATTTT.

This chain links TRBV7-2 with TRBJ1-2; D gene ambiguous. This CDR3 region has 13 residues. V was cut by 5 bases and J by 4 bases, with 11 bases left in between. CDR1 SGHTA and CDR2 FQGNSA come from the germline V gene. The CDR3 spells CASSLGYGYGYTF. The CDR3 coding sequence is TGTGCCAGCAGCCTCGGTTATGGCTATGGCTACACCTTC. Together with reference TRBV7-2 and TRBJ1-2, the CDR3 gives the full variable domain: GAGVSQSPSNKVTEKGKDVELRCDPISGHTALYWYRQSLGQGLEFLIYFQGNSAPDKSGLPSDRFSAERTGGSVSTLTIQRTQQEDSAVYLCASSLGYGYGYTFGSGTRLTVV.

The chain couples TRBV7-7 to TRBJ2-5, with 7 nucleotides matching TRBD1. In germline, CDR1 is SSHAT, CDR2 FNYEAQ (reference sequence). The CDR3 totals 11 residues. The CDR3 DNA reads TGTGCTGCAGGGGGCCAAGAGACCCAGTACTTC. It translates to CAAGGQETQYF.

The rearrangement uses TRBV7-9 and TRBJ2-2, with a tentative D call TRBD1 (6 bases). The V gene's germline CDR1 is SEHNR and CDR2 FQNEAQ (reference sequence). Deletions cut 8 bases from V and 0 bases from J, with 19 bases between. The CDR3 contains 17 residues. CDR3 in DNA: TGTGCCAGCTTCTCAGGGTTTCGACAGGCGAACACCGGGGAGCTGTTTTTT. Residues: CASFSGFRQANTGELFF.

This rearrangement joins TRBV6-1 to TRBJ1-1; D unresolved. V was pared by 4 bases and J by 5 bases, with 14 bases between. The germline gives CDR1 MNHNS, CDR2 SASEGT. The CDR3 has 14 amino acids. The CDR3 spells CASSVWRRTTEAFF. For the CDR3, the DNA is TGTGCCAGCAGTGTTTGGAGGCGAACGACTGAAGCTTTCTTT.

The chain has TRBV5-1 and TRBJ2-2, with TRBD2 matching over 11 bases. V dropped 4 bases and J dropped 4; count of bases not matched to a gene: 6. Germline CDR1 is SGHRS and CDR2 is YFSETQ. The CDR3 spans 16 residues. As DNA, the CDR3 is TGCGCCAGCAGCCGTCGTACTAGCGGGGGCACCGGGGAGCTGTTTTTT. It codes for CASSRRTSGGTGELFF. Together with reference TRBV5-1 and TRBJ2-2, the CDR3 gives the full variable domain: KAGVTQTPRYLIKTRGQQVTLSCSPISGHRSVSWYQQTPGQGLQFLFEYFSETQRNKGNFPGRFSGRQFSNSRSEMNVSTLELGDSALYLCASSRRTSGGTGELFFGEGSRLTVL.

This CDR3 reads CASVHQGNTEAFF. For the CDR3, the DNA is TGTGCCAGCGTGCACCAGGGGAACACTGAAGCTTTCTTT. The V and J genes are TRBV6-5 and TRBJ1-1, with D perhaps matching TRBD1 (5 bases). V lost 8 bases and J 1 base, leaving 11 bases between the germline ends. Germline CDR1 MNHEY, CDR2 SVGAGI. CDR3 size: 13 residues.

The J gene is TRBJ2-7, the V gene TRBV23-1, with 11 bases lining up with TRBD2. TRBV23-1 is an open reading frame whose function is uncertain. Unmatched junction bases numbered 14, after V lost 6 bases and J lost 4 bases. This CDR3 has 17 amino acids. This CDR3 reads CASSLNITSGSLYEQYF. The CDR3 nucleotides read TGCGCCAGCAGCCTCAATATTACTAGCGGGAGTCTGTACGAGCAGTACTTC.

This chain joins TRBV5-4 and TRBJ2-2, with 7 bases matching TRBD1. Germline V gene data show CDR1 as SGHNT and CDR2 as YYREEE (reference sequence). CDR3 length: 14 residues. V trimming: 3 bases; J trimming: 4 bases; junction bases outside the gene matches: 3. The CDR3 DNA sequence: TGTGCCAGCAGCTGGGACAGCCTCACCGGGGAGCTGTTTTTT. This codes for CASSWDSLTGELFF.